These 23 T cell receptor beta chains were sequenced from one sample in a study of metastatic and nonmetastatic thyroid tumors. Patients had received no treatment of any kind before thyroid surgery. TCRdb reanalyzed the PCR reads via MiXCR. The table lists some 21,000 clones, 25% to 30% of them singletons. Sequences were obtained from tumor tissue. The receptor source for this set is a female donor with papillary thyroid cancer or a benign thyroid nodule (not recorded which). Some clones in this sample may be carry-over from other donors' samples.

This clone is medium-sized in the sample. The V and J genes are TRBV7-2 and TRBJ2-2; 8 nucleotides align to TRBD1. Germline CDR1 SGHTA, CDR2 FQGNSA. This CDR3 spans 16 amino acids. The J segment lost 2 bases and the V segment lost 2 bases, leaving 4 bases of the junction unmatched. CDR3 bases: TGTGCCAGCAGCTTAAGGACAGGGATTAACACCGGGGAGCTGTTTTTT. Encoded protein: CASSLRTGINTGELFF.

The chain employs TRBV15 and TRBJ1-4; 8 bases are shared with TRBD1. Trimming cost V 5 bases and J 7 bases; bases outside gene matches: 0. Germline CDR1 and CDR2: LNHNV and YYDKDF (reference sequence). The CDR3 runs to 12 residues. CDR3 loop: CATSGQGEKLFF. DNA for the CDR3: TGTGCCACCAGCGGACAGGGTGAAAAACTGTTTTTT.

This rearrangement joins TRBV11-3 to TRBJ2-1, with 10 bases identical to TRBD2. Trimming at V came to 5 bases and at J to 5 bases, leaving 3 bases not matched to a gene. The CDR3 covers 14 residues. CDR1 is SGHNT and CDR2 is YENEEA in the germline V gene. The CDR3 sequence is CASSLTSGDNEQFF. CDR3 DNA: TGTGCCAGCAGCCTCACTAGCGGGGACAATGAGCAGTTCTTC.

This clone was found many times. The CDR3 region is CASSEVLAGKTQYF. The DNA for the CDR3 is TGTGCCAGCAGTGAAGTTCTAGCGGGGAAGACCCAGTACTTC. The rearrangement links TRBV2 to TRBJ2-5, with 9 bases identical to TRBD2. The CDR3 covers 14 residues. V was pared by 1 base and J by 6 bases, with 3 bases of the junction left unmatched. CDR1 and CDR2 from the germline V gene are SNHLY and FYNNEI. The entire variable domain, with the rest obtained from reference TRBV2 and TRBJ2-5, is as follows: EPEVTQTPSHQVTQMGQEVILRCVPISNHLYFYWYRQILGQKVEFLVSFYNNEISEKSEIFDDQFSVERPDGSNFTLKIRSTKLEDSAMYFCASSEVLAGKTQYFGPGTRLLVL.

This clone was observed a few times. The rearrangement links TRBV5-4 to TRBJ2-5, with 13 bases fitting TRBD2. The CDR3 totals 15 residues. The V gene end was trimmed by 2 bases and the J gene end by 4 bases; junction bases not matched to a gene: 2. Germline-derived CDR1 and CDR2 are SGHNT and YYREEE (reference sequence). CDR3: CASSLTSGGGETQYF. The CDR3 region has the DNA TGTGCCAGCAGCTTAACTAGCGGGGGGGGAGAGACCCAGTACTTC.

In this sample, this clone turned up many times. CDR3 DNA: TGTGCCAGCAGCTTGACAGACAGGGGGCATAGAGAGACCCAGTACTTC. Translation: CASSLTDRGHRETQYF. This chain links TRBV5-5 with TRBJ2-5; 10 positions match TRBD1. V trimming: 1 base; J trimming: 4 bases; junction bases outside the gene matches: 7. Per the germline V gene, CDR1 is SGHKS and CDR2 is YYEKEE (reference sequence). The CDR3 has 16 residues.

A note on this clone: Compared with germline, one end of the junction differs, possibly owing to a read error. The chain is built from TRBV11-2 and TRBJ2-2; D is unclear. CDR3 length: 13 amino acids. Germline lookup yields CDR1 SGHAT and CDR2 FQNNGV. CDR3 coding DNA: TGTGCCAGCAGCTTAGTCGCCACCGGTGAGCTGTTTTTT. As protein: CASSLVATGELFF.

This clone is medium-sized. The chain carries TRBV6-2 or TRBV6-3 and TRBJ1-2, with 8 nucleotides matching TRBD1. The CDR3 runs 16 residues. Germline CDR1 is MNHEY and CDR2 is SVGEGT. The V gene end was trimmed by 7 bases and the J gene end by 0 bases; junction bases not matched to a gene: 10. CDR3 loop: CASIPGGGISNYGYTF. DNA for the CDR3: TGTGCCAGCATCCCAGGGGGCGGAATTTCTAACTATGGCTACACCTTC.

At least ten counts were recorded for this clone. The chain links TRBV6-1 to TRBJ2-3; TRBD1 aligns across 9 bases. CDR1 MNHNS and CDR2 SASEGT come from the germline V gene. CDR3 length: 18 residues. V shed 2 bases and J 1 base; nucleotides not matched to a gene: 10. This chain's CDR3 is CASSEIAGGTGRTDTQYF. CDR3 DNA: TGTGCCAGCAGTGAAATCGCTGGTGGGACAGGGCGCACAGATACGCAGTATTTT.

This clone has at least ten counts. A much larger clone lies one base from this, so it may be a read error. Other DNA sequences in the same sample also yield this CDR3. This chain connects TRBV2 to TRBJ2-1; a possible D gene is TRBD2 (5 bases). The CDR3 spans 17 residues. Per germline, CDR1 SNHLY and CDR2 FYNNEI. The CDR3 coding sequence is TGTGCTAGCAGTGTATCGAAGCGGACGAACTCTGGGAATGAGCAGTTCTTC. The encoded protein is CASSVSKRTNSGNEQFF.

The sample holds many counts of this clone. The gene calls are TRBV7-3 and TRBJ2-3; D is perhaps TRBD1 or TRBD2 (6 bases each). This CDR3 has 16 amino acids. Germline assignment: CDR1 SGHTA and CDR2 FQGTGA. With 1 base removed from V and 1 base from J, the gap between germline ends came to 12 bases. The CDR3 DNA is TGTGCCAGCAGCTTAATGGGGGGCGGAGGCACAGATACGCAGTATTTT. This codes for CASSLMGGGGTDTQYF.

The J gene is TRBJ2-7, the V gene TRBV7-3, with 10 bases lining up with TRBD1. The germline V gene encodes CDR1 SGHTA and CDR2 FQGTGA. This CDR3 has 13 amino acids. V lost 5 bases to trimming and J lost 3 bases; unmatched junction nucleotides: 1. CDR3 sequence reads: CASSRDRGYEQYF. CDR3 DNA: TGTGCCAGCAGCCGGGACAGGGGCTACGAGCAGTACTTC.

This clone was counted ten times or more. This sequence joins TRBV6-4 and TRBJ2-2; D is tentatively TRBD1 or TRBD2 (6 bases each). The CDR3 has 15 residues. Trimming left V 8 bases short and J 1 base short, with 14 bases between. Germline values: CDR1 MRHNA, CDR2 SNTAGT. CDR3 amino acids: CASGREGGNTGELFF. In DNA, the CDR3 is TGTGCCAGCGGCCGCGAGGGGGGGAACACCGGGGAGCTGTTTTTT.

This clone was seen at least ten times. J is TRBJ1-1 and V is TRBV20-1; D may be TRBD1 (5 bases). The CDR3 has 11 residues. Trimming cost V 3 bases and J 5 bases, with 7 bases left between them. Germline V lookup: CDR1 DFQATT, CDR2 SNEGSKA (reference sequence). The CDR3 sequence is CSASGATEAFF. CDR3 in DNA: TGCAGTGCTAGTGGGGCAACTGAAGCTTTCTTT.

Concerning this clone: At one boundary the junction diverges from the germline segment, which might be a read error. The chain carries TRBV6-1 and TRBJ2-2; D tentatively reads TRBD1 or TRBD2 (5 bases each). This CDR3 is built from 17 residues. The V gene's germline CDR1 is MNHNS and CDR2 SASEGT. The CDR3 region has the DNA TGTGCCAGCATCTTCGACAGAAAGTATTCGAACACCGGGGATCTGTTTTTT. Translating gives CASIFDRKYSNTGDLFF.

The chain recombines TRBV4-1 with TRBJ2-7; D is ambiguous. The CDR3 is 12 residues long. V was clipped by 0 bases and J by 6 bases, with 6 bases between them. From germline, CDR1 is MGHRA and CDR2 YSYEKL. The CDR3: CASSQDFSEQYF. The CDR3 bases are TGCGCCAGCAGCCAAGATTTCTCCGAGCAGTACTTC.

The J gene is TRBJ1-2, the V gene TRBV5-1, with D unresolved. Germline V gene data show CDR1 as SGHRS and CDR2 as YFSETQ. This CDR3 has 12 amino acids. The V gene lost 4 bases and the J gene lost 8 bases, with 12 bases spanning the gap. CDR3 sequence reads: CASSSTFSGYTF. The CDR3 region has the DNA TGCGCCAGCAGCAGTACATTTTCGGGCTACACCTTC. Based on the CDR3 plus reference TRBV5-1 and TRBJ1-2, the full variable domain is KAGVTQTPRYLIKTRGQQVTLSCSPISGHRSVSWYQQTPGQGLQFLFEYFSETQRNKGNFPGRFSGRQFSNSRSEMNVSTLELGDSALYLCASSSTFSGYTFGSGTRLTVV.

The DNA of the CDR3 is TGTGCCAGCAGACCCCTCGGGCGGGACTACGAGCAGTACTTC. This translates into CASRPLGRDYEQYF. This chain connects TRBV6-2 or TRBV6-3 to TRBJ2-7; D possibly corresponds to TRBD2 (6 bases). Trimming took off 6 bases at V and 3 bases at J, with 15 bases between the two ends. Germline CDR1 reads MNHEY; CDR2 reads SVGEGT. The CDR3 is 14 residues long.

Ten or more counts support this clone. The gene calls are TRBV5-1 and TRBJ1-4; 10 bases are shared with TRBD1. CDR3 length: 18 residues. Germline trimming cut 0 bases from V and 3 bases from J; bases unmatched to any gene: 8. Germline loops: CDR1 SGHRS, CDR2 YFSETQ. CDR3 DNA sequence: TGCGCCAGCAGCTTGGAGGGACAGGGGAGCGTGGCTAATGAAAAACTGTTTTTT. This encodes CASSLEGQGSVANEKLFF. Drawing the rest from reference TRBV5-1 and TRBJ1-4, the complete variable domain is KAGVTQTPRYLIKTRGQQVTLSCSPISGHRSVSWYQQTPGQGLQFLFEYFSETQRNKGNFPGRFSGRQFSNSRSEMNVSTLELGDSALYLCASSLEGQGSVANEKLFFGSGTQLSVL.

This clone was counted ten times or more. This chain connects TRBV30 to TRBJ1-4; D may be TRBD1 (6 bases). Germline values: CDR1 GTSNPN, CDR2 SVGIG (reference sequence). The ends were cut back, 1 base at V and 2 bases at J, with 8 bases in the middle. This CDR3 has 14 amino acids. DNA for the CDR3: TGTGCCTGGAGTGAAACAGGGACTAATGAAAAACTGTTTTTT. Its translation: CAWSETGTNEKLFF.

The CDR3 DNA sequence: TGTGCCAGCAGCTTGTCAGGGGCTGGAAACACCATATATTTT. Its translation is CASSLSGAGNTIYF. The chain uses TRBV11-2 and TRBJ1-3; possibly TRBD1 for D (6 bases). The germline gives CDR1 SGHAT, CDR2 FQNNGV. The CDR3 spans 14 residues. Trimming shortened V by 3 bases and J by 2 bases, and 8 bases separated the two germline ends. The entire variable domain, with the rest obtained from reference TRBV11-2 and TRBJ1-3, is as follows: EAGVAQSPRYKIIEKRQSVAFWCNPISGHATLYWYQQILGQGPKLLIQFQNNGVVDDSQLPKDRFSAERLKGVDSTLKIQPAKLEDSAVYLCASSLSGAGNTIYFGEGSWLTVV.

This clone was seen at least ten times. The chain uses TRBV12-3 or TRBV12-4 and TRBJ1-2, with D possibly being TRBD1 (6 bases). This CDR3 is 12 amino acids long. Trimming took off 6 bases at V and 7 bases at J, with 12 bases between the two ends. CDR3 sequence (DNA): TGTGCCAGCAGCGGAAACAGGGCTGGCTACACCTTC. It translates to CASSGNRAGYTF.

At least ten counts were recorded for this clone. A read error may be the cause here, since a much bigger clone is one base away. This chain links TRBV24-1 with TRBJ2-3; tentatively, D is TRBD1 (6 bases). The CDR3 covers 15 residues. The germline CDR1 and CDR2 sequences are KGHDR and SFDVKD. The CDR3 is CAASDFRDITDTQYF. CDR3 coding DNA: TGTGCCGCCAGTGATTTCCGGGACATAACAGATACGCAGTATTTT.